What follows are 6 T cell receptor beta chains derived from one specimen sequenced in a study of T cell repertoires in cytomegalovirus infection. TCRdb re-derived calls from the reads in MiXCR, one entry per CDR3 protein. The sample has some 800,000 distinct CDR3 sequences; 29% are singletons. These receptors' antigens are unknown. Sequencing was performed on cultured CD8+ T cells from PBMCs, taken from culture after CMV antigen stimulation. Receptor source: a human donor in good health (CMV status not recorded). Some clones in this sample may be carry-over from other donors' samples.

Here the CDR3 reads CASSPTGPGWGTGELFF. For the CDR3, the DNA is TGTGCCAGCAGCCCTACTGGGCCCGGTTGGGGCACCGGGGAGCTGTTTTTT. The gene calls are TRBV7-9 and TRBJ2-2; D gene uncertain. Germline V gene sequence: CDR1 SEHNR, CDR2 FQNEAQ (reference sequence). V dropped 5 bases and J dropped 4 bases, with 20 bases sitting between them. The CDR3 consists of 17 residues.

This clonotype has just a few counts. The chain couples TRBV2 to TRBJ1-2; D uncertain. In germline, CDR1 is SNHLY, CDR2 FYNNEI. The V end was cut by 7 bases, the J end by 3 bases, with 3 bases between. This CDR3 is built from 10 residues. Written as DNA, the CDR3 is TGTGCCAGCATTGACTATGGCTACACCTTC. This sequence encodes CASIDYGYTF.

The rearrangement joins TRBV27 to TRBJ1-1; TRBD1 matches 7 bases. The germline V gene encodes CDR1 MNHEY and CDR2 SMNVEV (reference sequence). The V segment lost 3 bases and the J segment 0 bases; nucleotides outside the gene matches: 7. The CDR3 is 16 residues long. The CDR3 DNA reads as TGTGCCAGCAGTTTTATATGGACAGGACTGAACACTGAAGCTTTCTTT. This encodes CASSFIWTGLNTEAFF.

The chain has TRBV6-5 and TRBJ1-2; D not resolved. The CDR3 is made up of 13 amino acids. V lost 0 bases to trimming and J lost 5 bases, with 7 bases between them. Germline lookup yields CDR1 MNHEY and CDR2 SVGAGI. CDR3 sequence: CASSYSKKYGYTF. The CDR3 DNA reads as TGTGCCAGCAGTTACTCGAAGAAGTATGGCTACACCTTC.

The chain is built from TRBV25-1 and TRBJ1-2; possibly TRBD1 for D (5 bases). With 0 bases removed from V and 8 bases from J, the gap between germline ends came to 10 bases. This CDR3 contains 13 residues. Germline V lookup: CDR1 MGHDK, CDR2 SYGVNS. The chain's CDR3 is CASSEYFGDGYTF. The CDR3 DNA reads TGTGCCAGCAGTGAATATTTCGGGGACGGCTACACCTTC.

This rearrangement joins TRBV11-2 to TRBJ2-7; no clear D. Germline values: CDR1 SGHAT, CDR2 FQNNGV. V lost 9 bases and J lost 7, with 22 bases in between. This CDR3 is built from 14 residues. The CDR3 reads CASRRQLSGLEQYF. In nucleotides, the CDR3 is TGTGCCAGTCGTAGGCAGCTTAGTGGGCTTGAGCAGTACTTC.